This TCR beta chain derives from a study of PD-1 blockade in mismatch repair-deficient tumors. Overall study findings and caveats: After pembrolizumab, tumor-resident clones rose rapidly, then generally contracted before radiologic responses.

Every patient had mismatch repair deficiency by PCR or immunohistochemistry. Three pembrolizumab responders had their TCRs sequenced. With respect to this clone: The target antigen is unknown.

The data were produced by immunoSEQ multiplex PCR, yet TCRdb's version contains in-frame clones alone and is incomplete. The table lists around 100,000 clones, around three quarters of them singletons, with 4% to 5% in the top ten. The ends lost 5 bases at V and 0 bases at J; junction bases unmatched: 7. The CDR3 has 16 amino acids. The germline V gene has CDR1 SGHTA and CDR2 FQGNSA. The sample here was peripheral blood, taken 60 weeks after starting pembrolizumab. This chain connects TRBV7-2 to TRBJ2-5; 9 bases line up with TRBD2. The clonotype was recovered from an adult with mismatch repair-deficient cancer. The CDR3 reads CASSARQREDQETQYF. The CDR3 coding sequence is TGTGCCAGCAGCGCCCGACAGCGGGAGGACCAAGAGACCCAGTACTTC.